This T cell receptor (beta chain) was retrieved from a study of molecular identifiers for immune sequencing clone quantification. Findings and limits, study-wide: Over 97% of CMV-specific effector molecules, but under 1% of naive ones, were in clones above 20 copies.

Sorted cell numbers of roughly 17,000 to 1,100,000, with 10%, 30% or 50% RNA, served as input for naive CD8 libraries. This clonotype has at least ten counts. Its target is not known. From the PCR reads, TCRdb called clonotypes with MiXCR, one entry per CDR3 protein. The sample lists 35,000 or so distinct CDR3 sequences, about a fifth occurring once. Trimming removed 4 bases from V and 0 bases from J, with 13 bases in between. Germline V gene sequence: CDR1 SGHTA, CDR2 FQGNSA. The CDR3 length is 15 residues. Specimen: naive CD8+ T cells from blood, with Jurkat cell RNA spiked in. The subset here: FACS-sorted CD8+CD4-CCR7+CD45RA+ naive T cells. The receptor was isolated from a human donor in good health. Some libraries in this study had Jurkat cell RNA spiked in. The chain combines TRBV7-2 with TRBJ2-7, with D perhaps TRBD2 (6 bases). CDR3 in amino acids: CASSSLGGSSYEQYF. CDR3 bases: TGTGCCAGCAGCTCATTGGGGGGAAGCTCCTACGAGCAGTACTTC.